These 13 T cell receptor beta chains originate from one sample sequenced in a study of blood T cell repertoires in COVID-19. The method was immunoSEQ multiplex PCR; TCRdb's version includes in-frame clones alone and lacks a portion of them. The sample consists of around 120,000 clones, 85% to 90% of them appearing once. Sequencing input: peripheral blood. The receptor source for this set is a woman aged 65 to 85 with acute or convalescent COVID-19.

The chain uses TRBV5-1 and TRBJ2-7; unclear D gene. The CDR3 is 13 amino acids. The germline gives CDR1 SGHRS, CDR2 YFSETQ. V lost 4 bases and J lost 6, with 14 bases in between. CDR3 coding DNA: TGCGCCAGCAGCGTCAGCTGGAGAACCGAGCAGTACTTC. Protein: CASSVSWRTEQYF.

This clone was seen a handful of times. This chain joins TRBV29-1 and TRBJ2-7; D is unclear. Germline assignment: CDR1 SQVTM and CDR2 ANQGSEA. V gave up 7 bases and J gave up 0 bases, with 7 bases separating them. CDR3 length: 11 amino acids. The CDR3 DNA reads as TGCAGCGGCGCAGGCTCCTACGAGCAGTACTTC. Residues: CSGAGSYEQYF.

The chain recombines TRBV24-1 with TRBJ1-2; maybe TRBD1 (5 bases). V was shortened by 3 bases and J by 8 bases, with 9 bases between the two germline ends. Looked up from germline, CDR1 is KGHDR and CDR2 is SFDVKD. CDR3 length: 12 amino acids. DNA for the CDR3: TGTGCCACCAGTGATGGACATGGAGGCTACACCTTC. It specifies CATSDGHGGYTF.

The chain recombines TRBV28 with TRBJ2-5, with 10 bases that match TRBD1. V shed 6 bases, J shed 3 bases, and the junction held 7 bases outside the gene matches. Germline V gene sequence: CDR1 MDHEN, CDR2 SYDVKM. The CDR3 is made up of 15 amino acids. The CDR3 sequence is CASSTTGGFKETQYF. CDR3 in DNA: TGTGCCAGCAGCACGACAGGGGGCTTTAAAGAGACCCAGTACTTC.

The chain links TRBV29-1 to TRBJ2-7; tentative D call: TRBD1 (5 bases). Trimming stripped 1 base from V and 7 bases from J, with 20 bases between. This CDR3 is 15 amino acids long. Germline V CDR1 and CDR2: SQVTM, ANQGSEA. CDR3 loop: CSVEAPLGPTREQYF. The DNA of the CDR3 is TGCAGCGTTGAAGCTCCTTTGGGGCCGACGAGGGAGCAGTACTTC.

The chain recombines TRBV5-1 with TRBJ2-5; a weak D match, TRBD1 (6 bases). Per the germline V gene, CDR1 is SGHRS and CDR2 is YFSETQ. V lost 0 bases, J lost 2 bases, and 11 bases lay in between. The CDR3 runs to 15 residues. CDR3 bases: TGCGCCAGCAGCTTGGGGACAGCGCCGCAAGAGACCCAGTACTTC. It specifies CASSLGTAPQETQYF.

The DNA for the CDR3 is TGCGCCAGCTCCGCAGGGACTGGAAACACCATATATTTT. It codes for CASSAGTGNTIYF. This chain links TRBV5-1 with TRBJ1-3; weak D call: TRBD1 (5 bases). The germline V gene encodes CDR1 SGHRS and CDR2 YFSETQ. The V end was cut by 7 bases, the J end by 2 bases, with 10 bases between. The CDR3 extends over 13 amino acids.

The chain links TRBV30 to TRBJ1-6; 8 nucleotides align to TRBD1. V trimming: 3 bases; J trimming: 7 bases; junction bases outside the gene matches: 8. Germline lookup yields CDR1 GTSNPN and CDR2 SVGIG (reference sequence). The CDR3 extends over 15 amino acids. Here the CDR3 reads CAWSGPGQENSPLHF. The DNA of the CDR3 is TGTGCCTGGAGCGGACCGGGACAGGAGAATTCACCCCTCCACTTT.

This chain uses TRBV5-1 with TRBJ2-3; TRBD2 matches 7 bases. The CDR3 is made up of 15 amino acids. CDR1 and CDR2 (germline): SGHRS, YFSETQ. The V and J ends lost 4 bases and 4 bases, in that order; junction bases with no gene match: 9. CDR3 sequence: CASSPQSSGPDTQYF. DNA for the CDR3: TGCGCCAGCAGCCCGCAATCTAGCGGCCCAGATACGCAGTATTTT.

V usage is TRBV27 and J usage is TRBJ1-2; 9 bases align to TRBD1. CDR1 MNHEY and CDR2 SMNVEV come from the germline V gene (reference sequence). There are 14 residues in the CDR3. Trimming cost V 6 bases and J 6 bases; bases outside gene matches: 8. CDR3 in DNA: TGTGCCAGCAGACCGGACAGGGGTTGGGATGGCTACACCTTC. It is translated as CASRPDRGWDGYTF.

The chain combines TRBV19 with TRBJ2-5; 7 positions agree with TRBD2. In germline, CDR1 is LNHDA, CDR2 SQIVND (reference sequence). The V gene end was trimmed by 2 bases and the J gene end by 5 bases; junction bases not matched to a gene: 2. This CDR3 region has 13 residues. The CDR3 loop reads CASSIQGGETQYF. CDR3 in DNA: TGTGCCAGTAGTATACAGGGAGGGGAGACCCAGTACTTC. Supplemented by reference TRBV19 and TRBJ2-5, the full variable domain reads DGGITQSPKYLFRKEGQNVTLSCEQNLNHDAMYWYRQDPGQGLRLIYYSQIVNDFQKGDIAEGYSVSREKKESFPLTVTSAQKNPTAFYLCASSIQGGETQYFGPGTRLLVL.

This chain uses TRBV28 with TRBJ1-5, with D perhaps matching TRBD1 (6 bases). Germline V CDR1 and CDR2: MDHEN, SYDVKM. CDR3 length: 13 amino acids. The germline V and J ends were trimmed by 10 bases and 0 bases, with 10 bases remaining between them. Written as DNA, the CDR3 is TGTGCCACAAGGGGGAGTAGCAATCAGCCCCAGCATTTT. Its translation is CATRGSSNQPQHF.

This chain links TRBV9 with TRBJ1-5; no clear D gene. The V gene lost 4 bases and the J gene lost 2 bases, with 7 bases spanning the gap. Germline assignment: CDR1 SGDLS and CDR2 YYNGEE. CDR3 length: 13 residues. CDR3 nucleotide sequence: TGTGCCAGCAGCTTCGGGGGCAATCAGCCCCAGCATTTT. It translates to CASSFGGNQPQHF.